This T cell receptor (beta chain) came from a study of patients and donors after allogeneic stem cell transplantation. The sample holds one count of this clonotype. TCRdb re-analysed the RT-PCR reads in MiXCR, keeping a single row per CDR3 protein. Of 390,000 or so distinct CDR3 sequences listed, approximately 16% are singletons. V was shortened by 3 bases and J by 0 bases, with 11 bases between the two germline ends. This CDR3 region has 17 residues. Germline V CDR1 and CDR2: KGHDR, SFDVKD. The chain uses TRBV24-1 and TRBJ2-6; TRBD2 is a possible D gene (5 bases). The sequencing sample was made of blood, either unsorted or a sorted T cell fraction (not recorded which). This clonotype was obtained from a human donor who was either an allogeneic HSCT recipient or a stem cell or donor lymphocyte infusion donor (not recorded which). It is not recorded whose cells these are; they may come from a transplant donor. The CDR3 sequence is CATSDRRLISGANVLTF. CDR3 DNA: TGTGCCACCAGTGATAGACGACTAATCTCTGGGGCCAACGTCCTGACTTTC.